The TCR beta chain described here comes from a study of Ad26.COV2.S vaccination and SARS-CoV-2 variants. Points from the study as a whole: Placebo recipients had lower spike-specific TCR breadth than vaccine recipients. Spike-specific CD8+ and CD4+ T cell responses reportedly showed substantial breadth after vaccination. Breadth measured for non-spike TCRs was similar across vaccine and placebo recipients.

The CDR3 totals 13 residues. The V end lost 4 bases, the J end lost 0 bases, and 7 bases lay between the germline ends. As concerns this clone: Antigen specificity is unknown.

Treatment of the sample: 19 received Ad26.COV2.S at low or high dose, single or two shots; about five received placebo; per-sample allocation not given. The samples date from day 63 after the first vaccine or placebo injection. Clones were read by immunoSEQ multiplex PCR, and TCRdb kept only the in-frame ones, dropping some. The sample holds some 460,000 clones, about 89% seen once. This material consisted of peripheral blood, taken in a trial of Ad26.COV2.S vaccine versus placebo. This TCR came from a person aged 18-65 years who received the Ad26.COV2.S COVID-19 vaccine or a placebo. The rearrangement joins TRBV12-3 or TRBV12-4 to TRBJ2-7; D unclear. The CDR3: CASSSENSYEQYF. The DNA of the CDR3 is TGTGCCAGCAGTTCGGAGAACTCCTACGAGCAGTACTTC.